These 6 T cell receptor beta chains were sequenced from one sample in a study of shared clonotypes between healthy human individuals. TCRdb's copy holds only in-frame clones and misses some; the assay was immunoSEQ multiplex PCR. Among 2 million to 3 million clones listed, over 85% were seen once. Specimen: naive CD4+ T cells from PBMCs. Subset reported: CD45RA+ positively selected. The receptors were sampled from a man in his late teens or twenties in good health. Some clones in this sample may be carry-over from other donors' samples.

V usage is TRBV29-1 and J usage is TRBJ2-7; TRBD2 matches 13 bases. Germline CDR1 SQVTM, CDR2 ANQGSEA. V dropped 6 bases and J dropped 2; count of bases not matched to a gene: 4. The CDR3 length is 14 residues. CDR3: CSVLGLAGAYEQYF. The CDR3 DNA follows: TGCAGCGTACTTGGACTAGCGGGAGCCTACGAGCAGTACTTC.

The chain is built from TRBV29-1 and TRBJ2-1; tentatively, D is TRBD2 (5 bases). This CDR3 spans 11 amino acids. Deletions cut 4 bases from V and 13 bases from J, with 14 bases between. Germline V lookup: CDR1 SQVTM, CDR2 ANQGSEA. CDR3 DNA sequence: TGCAGCGTTGGGGTATCGGGATCCCAGTTCTTC. Amino acids: CSVGVSGSQFF.

V gene TRBV7-2 combines with J gene TRBJ2-7, with TRBD1 matching over 9 bases. This CDR3 contains 15 residues. The V gene end was trimmed by 3 bases and the J gene end by 3 bases; junction bases not matched to a gene: 6. Germline CDR1 reads SGHTA; CDR2 reads FQGNSA. The DNA for the CDR3 is TGTGCCAGCAGCTTGGGACAGGGAATTTACTACGAGCAGTACTTC. It translates to CASSLGQGIYYEQYF.

The chain links TRBV5-1 to TRBJ1-2, with D perhaps matching TRBD1 (5 bases). The CDR3 spans 14 residues. V was trimmed by 5 bases and J by 4 bases, leaving 15 bases between them. Per germline, CDR1 SGHRS and CDR2 YFSETQ. The CDR3: CASRRGEGVYGYTF. Written as DNA, the CDR3 is TGCGCCAGCAGGCGAGGGGAAGGGGTCTATGGCTACACCTTC.

The V gene is TRBV6-5, the J gene TRBJ2-1; D possibly corresponds to TRBD2 (5 bases). Germline V gives CDR1 MNHEY, CDR2 SVGAGI. Between the trimmed V and J ends, which lost 4 bases and 2 bases, there was a span of 15 bases. The CDR3 covers 16 residues. The CDR3 nucleotides are TGTGCCAGCAGTTCGGCCCCGCTAGCTCCCTACAATGAGCAGTTCTTC. It encodes CASSSAPLAPYNEQFF.

CDR3 residues: CASSEKRLGLGEQYF. Here the CDR3 DNA reads TGTGCCAGCAGTGAAAAACGGCTGGGATTGGGCGAGCAGTACTTC. The chain carries TRBV2 and TRBJ2-7; no reliable D call. This CDR3 is 15 amino acids long. CDR1 and CDR2 (germline): SNHLY, FYNNEI. V lost 2 bases and J 6 bases, leaving 17 bases between the germline ends.